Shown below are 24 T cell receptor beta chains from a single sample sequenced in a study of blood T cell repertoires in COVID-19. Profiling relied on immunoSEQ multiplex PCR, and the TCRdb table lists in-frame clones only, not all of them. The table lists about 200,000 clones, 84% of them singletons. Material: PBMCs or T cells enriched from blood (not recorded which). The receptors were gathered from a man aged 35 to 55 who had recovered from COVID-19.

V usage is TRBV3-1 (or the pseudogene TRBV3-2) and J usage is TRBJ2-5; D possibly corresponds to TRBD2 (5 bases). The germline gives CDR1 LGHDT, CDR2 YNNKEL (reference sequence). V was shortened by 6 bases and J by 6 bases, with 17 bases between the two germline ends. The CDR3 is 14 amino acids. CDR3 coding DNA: TGTGCCAGCAGTCTAGCTGGAAGGACCCAGACCCAGTACTTC. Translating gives CASSLAGRTQTQYF.

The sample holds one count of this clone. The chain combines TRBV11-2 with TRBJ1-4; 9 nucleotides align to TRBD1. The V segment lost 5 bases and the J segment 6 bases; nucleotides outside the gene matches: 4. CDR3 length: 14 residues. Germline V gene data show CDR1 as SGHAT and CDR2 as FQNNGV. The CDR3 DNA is TGTGCCAGCAGCCCCCGGACAGGGGATGAAAAACTGTTTTTT. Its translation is CASSPRTGDEKLFF.

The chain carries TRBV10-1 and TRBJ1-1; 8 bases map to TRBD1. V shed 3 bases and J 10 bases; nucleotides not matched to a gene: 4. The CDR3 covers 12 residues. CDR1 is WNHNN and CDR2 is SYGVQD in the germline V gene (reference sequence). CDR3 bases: TGCGCCAGCAGTGAAGGACAGGGCTTAGCTTTCTTT. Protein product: CASSEGQGLAFF.

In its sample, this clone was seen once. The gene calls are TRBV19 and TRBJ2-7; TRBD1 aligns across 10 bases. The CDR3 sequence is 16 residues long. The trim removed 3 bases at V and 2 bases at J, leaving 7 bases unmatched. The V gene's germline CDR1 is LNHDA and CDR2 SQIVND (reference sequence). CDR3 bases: TGTGCCAGTAGTATTCGACCGGGACAGGGGACCTACGAGCAGTACTTC. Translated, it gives CASSIRPGQGTYEQYF.

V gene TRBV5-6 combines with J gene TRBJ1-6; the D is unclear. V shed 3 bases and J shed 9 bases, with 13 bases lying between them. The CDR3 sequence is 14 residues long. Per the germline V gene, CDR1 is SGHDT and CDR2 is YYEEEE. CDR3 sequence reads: CASSSTLLGSPLHF. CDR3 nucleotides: TGTGCCAGCAGCTCGACTTTGTTGGGTTCACCCCTCCACTTT.

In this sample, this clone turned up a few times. CDR3 residues: CASRNVADTQYF. The CDR3 DNA reads TGTGCCAGCAGAAATGTAGCAGATACGCAGTATTTT. The rearrangement joins TRBV7-2 to TRBJ2-3, with D unclear. Germline V lookup: CDR1 SGHTA, CDR2 FQGNSA. The CDR3 runs to 12 residues. V shed 6 bases and J shed 4 bases, with 8 bases lying between them.

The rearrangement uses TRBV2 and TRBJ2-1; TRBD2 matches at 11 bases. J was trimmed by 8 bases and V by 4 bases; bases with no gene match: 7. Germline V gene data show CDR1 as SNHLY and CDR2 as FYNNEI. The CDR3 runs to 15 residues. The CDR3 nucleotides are TGTGCCAGCAGTGTTAGCGGGGGGGCAAGACATGAGCAGTTCTTC. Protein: CASSVSGGARHEQFF.

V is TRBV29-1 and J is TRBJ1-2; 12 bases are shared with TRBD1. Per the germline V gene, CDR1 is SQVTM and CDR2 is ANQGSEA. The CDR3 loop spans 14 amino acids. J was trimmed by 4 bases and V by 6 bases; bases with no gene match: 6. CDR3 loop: CSVDPGQGAYGYTF. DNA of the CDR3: TGCAGCGTGGATCCGGGACAGGGGGCCTATGGCTACACCTTC.

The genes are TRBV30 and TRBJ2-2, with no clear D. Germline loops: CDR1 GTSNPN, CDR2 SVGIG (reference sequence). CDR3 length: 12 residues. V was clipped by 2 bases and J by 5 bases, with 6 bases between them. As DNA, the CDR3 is TGTGCCTGGAGTTTATATACCGGGGAGCTGTTTTTT. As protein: CAWSLYTGELFF. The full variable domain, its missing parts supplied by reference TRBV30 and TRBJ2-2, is SQTIHQWPATLVQPVGSPLSLECTVEGTSNPNLYWYRQAAGRGLQLLFYSVGIGQISSEVPQNLSASRPQDRQFILSSKKLLLSDSGFYLCAWSLYTGELFFGEGSRLTVL.

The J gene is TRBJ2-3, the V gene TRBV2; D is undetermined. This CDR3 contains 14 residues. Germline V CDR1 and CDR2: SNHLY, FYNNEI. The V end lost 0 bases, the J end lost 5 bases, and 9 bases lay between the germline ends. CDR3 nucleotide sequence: TGTGCCAGCAGTGAAGCGGAGATCTTAGATACGCAGTATTTT. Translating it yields CASSEAEILDTQYF.

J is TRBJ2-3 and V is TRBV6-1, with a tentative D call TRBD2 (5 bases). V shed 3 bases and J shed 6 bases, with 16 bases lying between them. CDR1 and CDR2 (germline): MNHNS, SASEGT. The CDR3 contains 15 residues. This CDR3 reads CASSERAPRLDTQYF. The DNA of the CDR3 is TGTGCCAGCAGTGAGAGGGCTCCAAGACTGGATACGCAGTATTTT.

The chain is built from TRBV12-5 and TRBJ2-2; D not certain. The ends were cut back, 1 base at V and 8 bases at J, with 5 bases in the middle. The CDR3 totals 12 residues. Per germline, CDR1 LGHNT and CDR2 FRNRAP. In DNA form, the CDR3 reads TGTGCTAGTGGTTTGGGGCCGGGGGAGCTGTTTTTT. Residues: CASGLGPGELFF.

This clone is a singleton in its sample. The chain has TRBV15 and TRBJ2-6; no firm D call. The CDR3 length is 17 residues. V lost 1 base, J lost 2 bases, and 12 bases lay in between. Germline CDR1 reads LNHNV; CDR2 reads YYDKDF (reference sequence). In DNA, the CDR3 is TGTGCCACCAGCAGAGTATCCGGCAGGACTGGGGCCAACGTCCTGACTTTC. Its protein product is CATSRVSGRTGANVLTF.

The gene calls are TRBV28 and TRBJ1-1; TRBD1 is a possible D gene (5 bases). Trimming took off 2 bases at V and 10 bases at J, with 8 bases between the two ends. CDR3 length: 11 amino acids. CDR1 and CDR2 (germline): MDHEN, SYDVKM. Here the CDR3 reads CASSLQGSAFF. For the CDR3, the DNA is TGTGCCAGCAGTTTACAGGGATCAGCTTTCTTT.

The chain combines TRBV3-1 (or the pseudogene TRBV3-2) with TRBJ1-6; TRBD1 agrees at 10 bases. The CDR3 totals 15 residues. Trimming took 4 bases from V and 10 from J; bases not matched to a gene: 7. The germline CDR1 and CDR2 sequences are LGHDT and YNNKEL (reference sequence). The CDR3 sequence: CASSLWDRGQSPLHF. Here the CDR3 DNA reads TGTGCCAGCAGCCTGTGGGACAGGGGTCAGTCACCCCTCCACTTT.

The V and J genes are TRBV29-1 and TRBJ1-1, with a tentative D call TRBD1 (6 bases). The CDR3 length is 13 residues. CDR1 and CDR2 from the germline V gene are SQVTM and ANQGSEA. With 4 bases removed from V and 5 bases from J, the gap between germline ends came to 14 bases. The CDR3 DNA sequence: TGCAGCGTTGGGGGTGGGGGCTGGACTGAAGCTTTCTTT. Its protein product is CSVGGGGWTEAFF.

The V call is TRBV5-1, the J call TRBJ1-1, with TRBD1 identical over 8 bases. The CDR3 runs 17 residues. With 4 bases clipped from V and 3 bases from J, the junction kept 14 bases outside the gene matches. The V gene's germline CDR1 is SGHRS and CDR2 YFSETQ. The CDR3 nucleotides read TGCGCCAGCAGCCGTGGGCCCGGACAGGGTAGAGACACTGAAGCTTTCTTT. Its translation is CASSRGPGQGRDTEAFF.

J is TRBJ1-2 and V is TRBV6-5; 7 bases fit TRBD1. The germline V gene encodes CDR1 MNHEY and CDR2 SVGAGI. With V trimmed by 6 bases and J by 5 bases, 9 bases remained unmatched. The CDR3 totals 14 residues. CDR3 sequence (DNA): TGTGCCAGCAGCTCATCGACAGGGCGATATGGCTACACCTTC. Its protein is CASSSSTGRYGYTF.

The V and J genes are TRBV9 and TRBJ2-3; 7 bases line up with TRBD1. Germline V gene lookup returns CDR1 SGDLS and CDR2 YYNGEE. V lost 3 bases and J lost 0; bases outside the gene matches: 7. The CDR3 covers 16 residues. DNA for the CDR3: TGTGCCAGCAGCGGAGGGACAGTTTTTAGCACAGATACGCAGTATTTT. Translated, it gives CASSGGTVFSTDTQYF.

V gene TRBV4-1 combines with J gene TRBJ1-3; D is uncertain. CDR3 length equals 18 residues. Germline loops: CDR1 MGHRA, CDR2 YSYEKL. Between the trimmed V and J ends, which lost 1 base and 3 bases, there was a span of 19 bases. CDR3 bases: TGCGCCAGCAGCCAAGTCCTGAGGTACCCGCCGGGTGGAAACACCATATATTTT. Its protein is CASSQVLRYPPGGNTIYF.

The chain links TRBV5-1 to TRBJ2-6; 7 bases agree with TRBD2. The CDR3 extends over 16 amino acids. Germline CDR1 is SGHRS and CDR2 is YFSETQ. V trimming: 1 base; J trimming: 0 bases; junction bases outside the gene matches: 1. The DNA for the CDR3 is TGCGCCAGCAGCTTGCCGGGGGGCTCTGGGGCCAACGTCCTGACTTTC. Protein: CASSLPGGSGANVLTF. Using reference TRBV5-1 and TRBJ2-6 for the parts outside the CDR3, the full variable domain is KAGVTQTPRYLIKTRGQQVTLSCSPISGHRSVSWYQQTPGQGLQFLFEYFSETQRNKGNFPGRFSGRQFSNSRSEMNVSTLELGDSALYLCASSLPGGSGANVLTFGAGSRLTVL.

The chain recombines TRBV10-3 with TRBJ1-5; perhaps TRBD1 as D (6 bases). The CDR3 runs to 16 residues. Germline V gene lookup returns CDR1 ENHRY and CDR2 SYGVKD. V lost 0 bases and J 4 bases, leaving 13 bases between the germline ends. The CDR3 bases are TGTGCCATCAGTGAGTCCACATTCAGGGGAAATCAGCCCCAGCATTTT. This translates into CAISESTFRGNQPQHF.

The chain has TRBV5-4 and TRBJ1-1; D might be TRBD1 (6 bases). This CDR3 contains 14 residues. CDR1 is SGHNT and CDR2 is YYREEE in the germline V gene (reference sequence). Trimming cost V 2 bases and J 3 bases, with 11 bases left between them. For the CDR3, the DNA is TGTGCCAGCAGCTTTTGGGGGCGCGACACTGAAGCTTTCTTT. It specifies CASSFWGRDTEAFF.

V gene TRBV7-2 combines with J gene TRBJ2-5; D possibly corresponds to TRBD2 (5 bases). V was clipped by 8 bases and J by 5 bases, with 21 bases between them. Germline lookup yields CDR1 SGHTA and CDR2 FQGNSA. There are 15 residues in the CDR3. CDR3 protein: CASAPREGRWETQYF. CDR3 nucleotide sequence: TGTGCCAGCGCCCCCCGAGAGGGTCGGTGGGAGACCCAGTACTTC.